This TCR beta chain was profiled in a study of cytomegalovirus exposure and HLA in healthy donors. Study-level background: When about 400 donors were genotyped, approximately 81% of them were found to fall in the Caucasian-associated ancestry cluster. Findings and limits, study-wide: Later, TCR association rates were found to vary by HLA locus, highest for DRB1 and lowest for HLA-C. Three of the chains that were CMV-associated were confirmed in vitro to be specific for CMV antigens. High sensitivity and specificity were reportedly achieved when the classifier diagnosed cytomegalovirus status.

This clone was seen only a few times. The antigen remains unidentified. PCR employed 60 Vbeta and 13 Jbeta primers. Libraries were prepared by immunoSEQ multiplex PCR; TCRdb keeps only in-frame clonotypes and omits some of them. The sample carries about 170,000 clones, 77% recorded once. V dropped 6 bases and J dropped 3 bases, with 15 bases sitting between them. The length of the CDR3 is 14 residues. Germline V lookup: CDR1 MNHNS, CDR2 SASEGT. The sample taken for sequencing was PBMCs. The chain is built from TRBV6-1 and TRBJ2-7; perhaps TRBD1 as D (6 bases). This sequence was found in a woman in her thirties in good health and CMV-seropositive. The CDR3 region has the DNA TGTGCCAGCAGCCGGGACACCCTGCTCTACGAGCAGTACTTC. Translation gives CASSRDTLLYEQYF.